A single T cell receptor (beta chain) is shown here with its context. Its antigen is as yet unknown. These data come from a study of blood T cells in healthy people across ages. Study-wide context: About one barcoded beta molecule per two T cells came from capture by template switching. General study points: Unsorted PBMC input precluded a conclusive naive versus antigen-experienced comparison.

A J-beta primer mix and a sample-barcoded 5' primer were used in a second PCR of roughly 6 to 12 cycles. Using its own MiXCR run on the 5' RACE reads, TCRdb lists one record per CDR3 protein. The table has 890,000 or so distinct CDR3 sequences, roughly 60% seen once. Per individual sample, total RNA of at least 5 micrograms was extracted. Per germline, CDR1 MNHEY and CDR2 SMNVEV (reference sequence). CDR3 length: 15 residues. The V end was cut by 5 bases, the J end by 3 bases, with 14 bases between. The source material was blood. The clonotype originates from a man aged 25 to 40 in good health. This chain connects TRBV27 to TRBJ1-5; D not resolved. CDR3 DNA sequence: TGTGCCAGCAGTCCTCGTTGGGAGAACAATCAGCCCCAGCATTTT. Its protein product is CASSPRWENNQPQHF.